This TCR beta chain was retrieved from a study of radiotherapy plus CTLA-4 blockade in lung cancer. The overall study: Roughly 17% of enrolled patients responded objectively, and roughly 30% had disease control. Broader study findings: Reports state that early shifts in blood T cell clones, with interferon-beta, best predicted response.

People whose metastatic non-small-cell lung cancer was chemo-refractory got focal radiation along with CTLA-4 blockade by ipilimumab. The protocol was immunoSEQ multiplex PCR, while the TCRdb copy is restricted to in-frame clones and leaves out a portion. The sample holds fewer than 50,000 clones, roughly 60% seen once. A word on this clone: What it recognizes is unknown.

The source of this sequence is a human donor with non-small cell lung cancer who had a partial response to radiotherapy plus ipilimumab. The input for sequencing was peripheral blood, taken from a patient treated with radiotherapy plus ipilimumab.

The CDR3 sequence is CASSGLRQSYEQYF. Here the CDR3 DNA reads TGTGCCAGCAGTGGGTTGCGGCAGAGCTACGAGCAGTACTTC. V and J are TRBV2 and TRBJ2-7; D gene unclear. The V gene's germline CDR1 is SNHLY and CDR2 FYNNEI. Trimming took 4 bases from V and 3 from J, leaving 13 bases between them. The CDR3 totals 14 residues.